One and the same sample provided the 26 T cell receptor beta chains below, sequenced in a study of neurological immune-mediated disorders. Time point meaning: longitudinal time-point 2. TCRdb ran MiXCR on the 5' RACE reads and lists one entry per CDR3 protein. Among 50,000 or so distinct CDR3 sequences listed, around 13% were seen once. The specimen sequenced was PBMCs. These receptors were taken from a male donor with HTLV-1-associated myelopathy (HAM/TSP).

In this sample, this clonotype turned up many times. The chain links TRBV6-6 to TRBJ1-3, with D unresolved. This CDR3 has 13 residues. V lost 5 bases and J lost 6, with 11 bases in between. Per germline, CDR1 MNHNY and CDR2 SVGAGI (reference sequence). CDR3 amino acids: CASSQTLANTIYF. CDR3 DNA: TGTGCCAGCAGTCAGACTTTGGCAAACACCATATATTTT.

The sample holds many counts of this clonotype. CDR3 amino acids: CSAPFPSNQPQHF. CDR3 nucleotide sequence: TGCAGTGCCCCATTCCCTAGCAATCAGCCCCAGCATTTT. The chain links TRBV20-1 to TRBJ1-5; D gene unclear. The germline V and J ends were trimmed by 6 bases and 0 bases, with 9 bases remaining between them. CDR1 and CDR2 from the germline V gene are DFQATT and SNEGSKA (reference sequence). The CDR3 totals 13 residues.

This clonotype showed up many times. The V gene is TRBV28, the J gene TRBJ2-3; D possibly corresponds to TRBD2 (7 bases). Looked up from germline, CDR1 is MDHEN and CDR2 is SYDVKM. This CDR3 has 13 amino acids. V was shortened by 5 bases and J by 5 bases, with 11 bases between the two germline ends. CDR3 sequence (DNA): TGTGCCAGCAGTCCGGGGGGCAGAGATACGCAGTATTTT. It specifies CASSPGGRDTQYF.

To note about this clonotype: A much larger clone lies one base from this, so it may be a read error. Because the CDR3 is missing its conserved closing phenylalanine or tryptophan, this is likely a read error. The chain couples TRBV20-1 to TRBJ2-3; unclear D gene. V lost 3 bases, J lost 10 bases, and 17 bases lay in between. CDR1 DFQATT and CDR2 SNEGSKA come from the germline V gene (reference sequence). The CDR3 length is 13 residues. For the CDR3, the DNA is TGCAGTGCTAGCCGGACGGCGGCCCCCTCGCAGTATATT. Encoded protein: CSASRTAAPSQYI.

This clonotype has just a few counts. A much larger clone is a single base away; this may be a read error. The chain links TRBV20-1 to TRBJ2-7; D remains ambiguous. V was cut by 0 bases and J by 6 bases, with 18 bases left in between. CDR1 is DFQATT, CDR2 SNEGSKA, per germline (reference sequence). The CDR3 is made up of 15 amino acids. The CDR3 nucleotides read TGCAGTGCTAGAGAGTTAACGAGTGGAGTCTCCGAGCAGTACTTC. It encodes CSARELTSGVSEQYF.

At least ten counts were recorded for this clonotype. This chain joins TRBV20-1 and TRBJ2-5; D possibly corresponds to TRBD1 (6 bases). The germline V gene has CDR1 DFQATT and CDR2 SNEGSKA (reference sequence). V lost 5 bases and J lost 3, with 13 bases in between. This CDR3 is built from 13 residues. CDR3 coding DNA: TGCAGTGCTGCCCCCAAGGGGGAAGAGACCCAGTACTTC. Its protein is CSAAPKGEETQYF.

There are many counts of this clonotype. The rearrangement links TRBV7-8 to TRBJ2-7; TRBD2 aligns across 11 bases. V was pared by 6 bases and J by 7 bases, with 8 bases of the junction left unmatched. Per germline, CDR1 SGHVS and CDR2 FQNEAQ. The CDR3 sequence is 14 residues long. CDR3 amino acids: CASSPSRLAGEQYF. The DNA for the CDR3 is TGTGCCAGCAGTCCAAGCAGACTAGCGGGGGAGCAGTACTTC.

Worth noting for this clonotype: With a much larger clone just one base away, this may be a read error. The V gene is TRBV11-3, the J gene TRBJ1-2; weak D call: TRBD1 (5 bases). The CDR3 sequence is 13 residues long. Germline CDR1 reads SGHNT; CDR2 reads YENEEA. V dropped 3 bases and J dropped 6 bases, with 11 bases sitting between them. CDR3 protein: CASSFSVGDGYTF. For the CDR3, the DNA is TGTGCCAGCAGCTTCTCCGTGGGGGATGGCTACACCTTC. Full variable domain (rest looked up from reference TRBV11-3 and TRBJ1-2): EAGVVQSPRYKIIEKKQPVAFWCNPISGHNTLYWYLQNLGQGPELLIRYENEEAVDDSQLPKDRFSAERLKGVDSTLKIQPAELGDSAVYLCASSFSVGDGYTFGSGTRLTVV.

The J gene is TRBJ2-7, the V gene TRBV7-3; tentatively, D is TRBD1 (5 bases). Germline V gene lookup returns CDR1 SGHTA and CDR2 FQGTGA. Trimming pared 5 bases from V and 4 bases from J, leaving 12 bases between. This CDR3 contains 13 residues. The CDR3 nucleotides read TGTGCCAGCAGCACAAACCCAGGGTACGAGCAGTACTTC. Amino acids: CASSTNPGYEQYF.

In DNA, the CDR3 is TGTGCCATCAGAGGGGTAGGCCCCTACGAGCAGTACTTC. Residues: CAIRGVGPYEQYF. The chain links TRBV10-3 to TRBJ2-7, with D tentatively TRBD1 (5 bases). Germline V CDR1 and CDR2: ENHRY, SYGVKD. V lost 6 bases, J lost 2 bases, and 11 bases lay in between. The CDR3 length is 13 residues.

The chain employs TRBV3-1 and TRBJ2-7, with D perhaps TRBD1 or TRBD2 (6 bases each). Trimming removed 4 bases from V and 6 bases from J, with 16 bases in between. Per the germline V gene, CDR1 is LGHDT and CDR2 is YNNKEL (reference sequence). The length of the CDR3 is 14 residues. This CDR3 reads CASSPQPQGGEQYF. The DNA for the CDR3 is TGTGCCAGCAGCCCCCAACCACAGGGAGGCGAGCAGTACTTC.

This clonotype was seen at least ten times. The chain recombines TRBV20-1 with TRBJ1-5; TRBD1 agrees at 12 bases. V lost 5 bases to trimming and J lost 6 bases; unmatched junction nucleotides: 5. The CDR3 has 14 amino acids. Looked up from germline, CDR1 is DFQATT and CDR2 is SNEGSKA (reference sequence). The CDR3: CSAVGQGARQPQHF. DNA for the CDR3: TGCAGTGCTGTGGGACAGGGGGCGCGTCAGCCCCAGCATTTT.

The chain combines TRBV7-9 with TRBJ2-3; D remains unclear. Germline values: CDR1 SEHNR, CDR2 FQNEAQ (reference sequence). CDR3 size: 16 residues. Deletions cut 5 bases from V and 2 bases from J, with 17 bases between. The CDR3 nucleotides read TGTGCCAGCAGCACCATCGTTGGGGTATTCACAGATACGCAGTATTTT. Protein product: CASSTIVGVFTDTQYF.

This clonotype was counted at least ten times. This chain joins TRBV20-1 and TRBJ2-1; the D is unclear. This CDR3 contains 12 residues. The V end lost 1 base, the J end lost 4 bases, and 5 bases lay between the germline ends. Germline assignment: CDR1 DFQATT and CDR2 SNEGSKA (reference sequence). CDR3 nucleotide sequence: TGCAGTGCTAGAGTAGTGTACAATGAGCAGTTCTTC. Translating it yields CSARVVYNEQFF.

This clonotype came up many times. V usage is TRBV5-5 and J usage is TRBJ1-4, with unresolved D. Germline V gene data show CDR1 as SGHKS and CDR2 as YYEKEE (reference sequence). V dropped 4 bases and J dropped 7 bases, with 11 bases sitting between them. CDR3 length: 13 residues. The CDR3 DNA sequence: TGTGCCAGCAGCCCGGGATCAAGTGAAAAACTGTTTTTT. Protein product: CASSPGSSEKLFF.

Many counts were recorded for this clonotype. V gene TRBV12-3 or TRBV12-4 combines with J gene TRBJ2-5; 7 bases map to TRBD1. The CDR3 is made up of 13 amino acids. After removal of 4 bases from V and 4 bases from J, the junction contained 3 bases not matched to a gene. CDR3 amino acids: CASSSTGRETQYF. Written as DNA, the CDR3 is TGTGCCAGCAGTTCGACAGGGCGAGAGACCCAGTACTTC.

This clonotype has at least ten counts. The chain employs TRBV15 and TRBJ2-6, with D unresolved. Germline CDR1 LNHNV, CDR2 YYDKDF (reference sequence). The CDR3 sequence is 15 residues long. Trimming left V 3 bases short and J 0 bases short, with 6 bases between. CDR3 sequence reads: CATSRSSSGANVLTF. The DNA for the CDR3 is TGTGCCACCAGCAGGTCTTCCTCTGGGGCCAACGTCCTGACTTTC.

This clonotype was seen repeatedly, ten times or more. One end of the junction does not line up with germline, which may come from a read error. The chain carries TRBV20-1 and TRBJ1-2, with a weak D call TRBD1 (5 bases). This CDR3 comprises 12 residues. Germline V lookup: CDR1 DFQATT, CDR2 SNEGSKA (reference sequence). This CDR3 is CSAREGRDGYTF. CDR3 bases: TGCAGTGCTCGAGAGGGGCGAGATGGCTACACCTTC.

With regard to this clonotype: Relative to the germline gene, one junction end is altered; a read error may explain this. The chain employs TRBV6-5 and TRBJ2-3, with 9 bases lining up with TRBD2. CDR3 size: 15 residues. From germline, CDR1 is MNHEY and CDR2 SVGAGI. The CDR3 loop is CASRSGLACTETQYF. CDR3 nucleotide sequence: TGTGCCAGCAGATCCGGACTAGCGTGCACAGAGACGCAGTATTTT.

The sample holds many counts of this clonotype. The V and J genes are TRBV20-1 and TRBJ2-3; 11 bases agree with TRBD2. The CDR3 runs 16 residues. The germline gives CDR1 DFQATT, CDR2 SNEGSKA (reference sequence). Unmatched junction bases numbered 6, after V lost 0 bases and J lost 4 bases. In DNA form, the CDR3 reads TGCAGTGCTAGAGAAATAGCGGGGGGGCTGGCAGATACGCAGTATTTT. Translation: CSAREIAGGLADTQYF.

Points on this clonotype: At one end, the junction sequence differs from germline, possibly due to a read error. This sequence joins TRBV6-2 or TRBV6-3 and TRBJ2-5; D gene ambiguous. CDR1 and CDR2 (germline): MNHEY, SVGEGT. The CDR3 length is 16 residues. The CDR3 sequence: CASSWSGTVRQETRYF. CDR3 DNA: TGTGCCAGCAGTTGGTCTGGAACCGTGAGGCAAGAGACCCGGTACTTC.

This clonotype was detected ten times or more. This chain links TRBV20-1 with TRBJ2-7, with D unresolved. V lost 6 bases to trimming and J lost 0 bases, with 9 bases between them. CDR3 size: 12 residues. CDR1 and CDR2 (germline): DFQATT, SNEGSKA (reference sequence). CDR3 region: CSAPRSSYEQYF. CDR3 nucleotide sequence: TGCAGTGCGCCCAGGAGCTCCTACGAGCAGTACTTC.

This clonotype was recorded many times. The rearrangement links TRBV5-1 to TRBJ2-7; no clear D. The CDR3 is 13 amino acids. CDR1 and CDR2 from the germline V gene are SGHRS and YFSETQ. Deletions cut 0 bases from V and 4 bases from J, with 8 bases between. CDR3 bases: TGCGCCAGCAGCTTGGGACGGAAATACGAGCAGTACTTC. As protein: CASSLGRKYEQYF.

This clonotype showed up many times. The J gene is TRBJ1-5, the V gene TRBV28; no clear D. The ends were cut back, 1 base at V and 6 bases at J, with 7 bases in the middle. The V gene's germline CDR1 is MDHEN and CDR2 SYDVKM. The CDR3 spans 13 residues. CDR3 DNA sequence: TGTGCCAGCAGTTTATTAGGGTTTCAGCCCCAGCATTTT. Translating gives CASSLLGFQPQHF.

This clonotype was counted at least ten times. This chain uses TRBV20-1 with TRBJ2-3, with TRBD2 matching 7 bases. The trim removed 1 base at V and 4 bases at J, leaving 11 bases unmatched. The germline CDR1 and CDR2 sequences are DFQATT and SNEGSKA (reference sequence). CDR3 size: 16 residues. CDR3 DNA: TGCAGTGCTAGAGGAAGTGGTCAGGGAGGGCCAGATACGCAGTATTTT. It translates to CSARGSGQGGPDTQYF.

This clonotype was recorded at least ten times. The gene calls are TRBV4-2 and TRBJ2-3; 10 bases are shared with TRBD2. V shed 2 bases and J 0 bases; nucleotides not matched to a gene: 2. CDR1 and CDR2 (germline): LGHNA, YNFKEQ. CDR3 length: 16 residues. This CDR3 reads CASSQTSGASTDTQYF. In DNA form, the CDR3 reads TGTGCCAGCAGCCAAACTAGCGGGGCTAGCACAGATACGCAGTATTTT.